Below are 11 T cell receptor beta chains sequenced from a single sample in a study of technical replicates of blood from a few donors. Profiled with immunoSEQ multiplex PCR; TCRdb holds only in-frame clones, not every one. The profile shows some 74,000 clones, 80% to 95% of them singletons. Sequenced input: T cells isolated from PBMCs. The receptor set was obtained from a human donor in good health.

The chain has TRBV1 and TRBJ1-5; the table assigns TRBD1, which was not confirmed against the DNA. TRBV1 has pseudogene status. The CDR3 sequence is 12 residues long. CDR3 coding DNA: TGCACCAGACCAGGCCGTCGTCAGCCCCAGCATTTT. Protein product: CTRPGRRQPQHF.

This chain uses TRBV4-3 with TRBJ2-2; the match to TRBD2 covers 8 bases. The ends lost 3 bases at V and 7 bases at J; junction bases unmatched: 7. The CDR3 loop spans 15 amino acids. Germline V gene data show CDR1 as LGHNA and CDR2 as YSLEER. The CDR3: CASSHRTSMGGELFF. As DNA, the CDR3 is TGCGCCAGCAGCCACCGGACTAGCATGGGCGGGGAGCTGTTTTTT.

The chain is built from TRBV4-2 and TRBJ2-2; a possible D gene is TRBD1 (5 bases). Germline V lookup: CDR1 LGHNA, CDR2 YNFKEQ. There are 16 residues in the CDR3. The V gene lost 1 base and the J gene lost 5 bases, with 14 bases spanning the gap. The CDR3 spells CASSQGAGSITGELFF. In DNA, the CDR3 is TGTGCCAGCAGCCAAGGGGCAGGGTCCATAACCGGGGAGCTGTTTTTT.

For the CDR3, the DNA is TGTGCCAGCAGTTTCGGTGTGGAGCAGTACTTC. Encoded protein: CASSFGVEQYF. The rearrangement links TRBV27 to TRBJ2-7; D call uncertain. Germline CDR1 and CDR2: MNHEY and SMNVEV (reference sequence). CDR3 length: 11 amino acids. With 3 bases removed from V and 7 bases from J, the gap between germline ends came to 7 bases.

V is TRBV5-1 and J is TRBJ2-3, with a tentative D call TRBD2 (5 bases). The CDR3 contains 14 residues. CDR1 and CDR2 from the germline V gene are SGHRS and YFSETQ. V lost 2 bases to trimming and J lost 5 bases, with 12 bases between them. CDR3 protein: CASSLSGNGDTQYF. CDR3 sequence (DNA): TGCGCCAGCAGCTTATCGGGGAATGGAGATACGCAGTATTTT.

The chain has TRBV5-4 and TRBJ1-2, with D possibly TRBD1 on 5 matching bases. The V end was cut by 9 bases, the J end by 5 bases, with 29 bases between. CDR3 length: 17 amino acids. Germline V lookup: CDR1 SGHNT, CDR2 YYREEE (reference sequence). CDR3: CATRASTAAGNGYGYTF. The CDR3 DNA is TGTGCCACCAGAGCCTCCACCGCCGCAGGGAACGGATATGGCTACACCTTC.

This clone came up once. The chain carries TRBV28 and TRBJ2-4; TRBD2 aligns across 7 bases. The CDR3 runs 14 residues. Germline V gives CDR1 MDHEN, CDR2 SYDVKM. The ends lost 1 base at V and 3 bases at J; junction bases unmatched: 0. The CDR3 sequence is CASSLSGGKNIQYF. As DNA, the CDR3 is TGTGCCAGCAGTTTATCGGGGGGCAAAAACATTCAGTACTTC.

A few counts support this clone. The V call is TRBV2, the J call TRBJ1-1, with D possibly matching TRBD1 (5 bases). Germline assignment: CDR1 SNHLY and CDR2 FYNNEI. V was clipped by 11 bases and J by 1 base, with 8 bases between them. The CDR3 contains 11 residues. The CDR3 DNA sequence: TGTGCCGCCCAGGGGAACACTGAAGCTTTCTTT. Amino acid sequence: CAAQGNTEAFF.

The sample holds one count of this clone. This chain joins TRBV19 and TRBJ2-3; 12 bases agree with TRBD2. V shed 4 bases and J 3 bases; nucleotides not matched to a gene: 8. This CDR3 has 17 residues. The germline gives CDR1 LNHDA, CDR2 SQIVND (reference sequence). The CDR3 bases are TGTGCCAGTAGTACCCGAATACTAGCGGGAGGTACAGATACGCAGTATTTT. It translates to CASSTRILAGGTDTQYF. The variable domain in full, with the rest retrieved from reference TRBV19 and TRBJ2-3, is DGGITQSPKYLFRKEGQNVTLSCEQNLNHDAMYWYRQDPGQGLRLIYYSQIVNDFQKGDIAEGYSVSREKKESFPLTVTSAQKNPTAFYLCASSTRILAGGTDTQYFGPGTRLTVL.

The chain uses TRBV6-1 and TRBJ1-3, with no clear D. This CDR3 contains 17 residues. With 0 bases removed from V and 0 bases from J, the gap between germline ends came to 12 bases. Germline loops: CDR1 MNHNS, CDR2 SASEGT. CDR3 coding DNA: TGTGCCAGCAGTGAAGCTTTTGCGGAACTCTCTGGAAACACCATATATTTT. Its protein is CASSEAFAELSGNTIYF.

This clone was counted once. The chain uses TRBV2 and TRBJ1-5; a possible D gene is TRBD1 (6 bases). Trimming shortened V by 4 bases and J by 5 bases, and 15 bases separated the two germline ends. Germline assignment: CDR1 SNHLY and CDR2 FYNNEI. The CDR3 runs to 15 residues. The CDR3 loop reads CASSAGTWGDQPQHF. CDR3 DNA: TGTGCCAGCAGTGCCGGGACATGGGGAGATCAGCCCCAGCATTTT.